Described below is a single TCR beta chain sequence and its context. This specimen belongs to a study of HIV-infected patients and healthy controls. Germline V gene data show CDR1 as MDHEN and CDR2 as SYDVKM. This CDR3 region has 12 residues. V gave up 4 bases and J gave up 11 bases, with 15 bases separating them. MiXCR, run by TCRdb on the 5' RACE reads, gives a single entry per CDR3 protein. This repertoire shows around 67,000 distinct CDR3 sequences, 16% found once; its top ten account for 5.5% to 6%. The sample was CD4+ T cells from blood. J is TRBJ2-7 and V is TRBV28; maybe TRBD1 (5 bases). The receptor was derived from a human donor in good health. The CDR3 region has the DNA TGTGCCAGCAGTTCCCAGACAGCCCACAAGTACTTC. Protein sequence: CASSSQTAHKYF.